One sample yielded the 15 T cell receptor beta chains listed below, sequenced in a study of OX40 agonist ivuxolimab in advanced cancers. Some clones are missing from TCRdb's copy, which holds only in-frame ones; the method was immunoSEQ multiplex PCR. Among tens of thousands of clones listed, about nine tenths were seen once. The material sequenced was CD4+ or CD8+ T cells sorted from blood, taken in a trial of the OX40 agonist ivuxolimab. These TCRs come from an adult with an advanced solid tumor such as melanoma, head and neck, liver or kidney cancer.

The rearrangement uses TRBV4-1 and TRBJ2-1; 13 bases match TRBD2. V shed 4 bases and J 7 bases; nucleotides not matched to a gene: 10. The CDR3 is made up of 17 amino acids. Looked up from germline, CDR1 is MGHRA and CDR2 is YSYEKL. The CDR3 region has the DNA TGCGCCAGCAGCCGACCTACTAGCGGGAGGGCCCAAAATGAGCAGTTCTTC. Translated: CASSRPTSGRAQNEQFF.

This clone occurred a few times. V is TRBV4-1 and J is TRBJ1-2; D unresolved. The ends were cut back, 0 bases at V and 3 bases at J, with 5 bases in the middle. Per the germline V gene, CDR1 is MGHRA and CDR2 is YSYEKL. CDR3 length: 13 residues. Here the CDR3 reads CASSQDWDYGYTF. The CDR3, as DNA: TGCGCCAGCAGCCAAGACTGGGACTATGGCTACACCTTC.

CDR3 bases: TGTGCCAGCAGCTTAGCTGGGGGGGGGTATGGCTACACCTTC. It yields the protein CASSLAGGGYGYTF. The V call is TRBV11-2, the J call TRBJ1-2, with a tentative D call TRBD1 (5 bases). The CDR3 is made up of 14 amino acids. The V gene lost 1 base and the J gene lost 5 bases, with 11 bases spanning the gap. Germline V gene data show CDR1 as SGHAT and CDR2 as FQNNGV.

The CDR3 here is CASSLSWGEQFF. CDR3 coding DNA: TGTGCCAGCAGTTTATCATGGGGGGAGCAGTTCTTC. This sequence joins TRBV28 and TRBJ2-1, with D tentatively TRBD1 or TRBD2 (5 bases each). The CDR3 has 12 residues. Trimming pared 1 base from V and 10 bases from J, leaving 8 bases between. From germline, CDR1 is MDHEN and CDR2 SYDVKM.

The chain uses TRBV30 and TRBJ2-4, with a possible D match to TRBD1 (5 bases). This CDR3 has 14 residues. The V gene lost 4 bases and the J gene lost 3 bases, with 13 bases spanning the gap. CDR1 GTSNPN and CDR2 SVGIG come from the germline V gene (reference sequence). The CDR3, as DNA: TGTGCCTGGAATATGGGGCGAGGCAAAAACATTCAGTACTTC. Translating gives CAWNMGRGKNIQYF. The entire variable domain, with the rest obtained from reference TRBV30 and TRBJ2-4, is as follows: SQTIHQWPATLVQPVGSPLSLECTVEGTSNPNLYWYRQAAGRGLQLLFYSVGIGQISSEVPQNLSASRPQDRQFILSSKKLLLSDSGFYLCAWNMGRGKNIQYFGAGTRLSVL.

The gene calls are TRBV18 and TRBJ2-7; 9 bases are shared with TRBD1. After removal of 5 bases from V and 3 bases from J, the junction contained 5 bases not matched to a gene. There are 14 residues in the CDR3. CDR1 is KGHSH and CDR2 is LQKENI in the germline V gene. The CDR3 bases are TGTGCCAGCTCATCCGACAGGGGGGACTACGAGCAGTACTTC. Amino acids: CASSSDRGDYEQYF.

This clone was observed once. Written as DNA, the CDR3 is TGTGCCTGGAGTGCAAAGGGAAGTCGCCTCTACGAGCAGTACTTC. The encoded protein is CAWSAKGSRLYEQYF. The chain joins TRBV30 to TRBJ2-7; D unresolved. Trimming took 1 base from V and 3 from J, leaving 16 bases between them. CDR1 and CDR2 (germline): GTSNPN, SVGIG (reference sequence). The CDR3 is 15 residues long. Based on the CDR3 plus reference TRBV30 and TRBJ2-7, the full variable domain is SQTIHQWPATLVQPVGSPLSLECTVEGTSNPNLYWYRQAAGRGLQLLFYSVGIGQISSEVPQNLSASRPQDRQFILSSKKLLLSDSGFYLCAWSAKGSRLYEQYFGPGTRLTVT.

V gene TRBV19 combines with J gene TRBJ1-1, with a possible D match to TRBD1 (5 bases). The CDR3 covers 13 residues. Germline values: CDR1 LNHDA, CDR2 SQIVND (reference sequence). With 1 base removed from V and 5 bases from J, the gap between germline ends came to 8 bases. This chain's CDR3 is CASSIVGGTEAFF. CDR3 sequence (DNA): TGTGCCAGTAGTATAGTTGGGGGGACTGAAGCTTTCTTT.

The V gene is TRBV7-9, the J gene TRBJ2-7; 16 bases are a match to TRBD2. CDR1 is SEHNR, CDR2 FQNEAQ, per germline (reference sequence). The CDR3 spans 18 residues. With V trimmed by 5 bases and J by 6 bases, 13 bases remained unmatched. This CDR3 reads CASSPSPGTSGRVFEQYF. As DNA, the CDR3 is TGTGCCAGCAGCCCTAGTCCCGGGACTAGCGGGAGGGTGTTCGAGCAGTACTTC.

For the CDR3, the DNA is TGTGCCAGTAGTGTTCGAGCGGGAGGGCGCACAGATACGCAGTATTTT. Residues: CASSVRAGGRTDTQYF. This chain uses TRBV19 with TRBJ2-3, with 10 bases identical to TRBD2. V shed 5 bases, J shed 1 base, and the junction held 6 bases outside the gene matches. The CDR3 loop spans 16 amino acids. Germline CDR1 reads LNHDA; CDR2 reads SQIVND (reference sequence).

V and J are TRBV19 and TRBJ2-3, with unresolved D. This CDR3 contains 14 residues. Germline CDR1 LNHDA, CDR2 SQIVND (reference sequence). V lost 7 bases and J 3 bases, leaving 14 bases between the germline ends. This CDR3 reads CASKTASSTDTQYF. As DNA, the CDR3 is TGTGCCAGTAAAACAGCCTCGAGTACAGATACGCAGTATTTT. Based on the CDR3 plus reference TRBV19 and TRBJ2-3, the full variable domain is DGGITQSPKYLFRKEGQNVTLSCEQNLNHDAMYWYRQDPGQGLRLIYYSQIVNDFQKGDIAEGYSVSREKKESFPLTVTSAQKNPTAFYLCASKTASSTDTQYFGPGTRLTVL.

The chain uses TRBV11-2 and TRBJ1-4; 12 positions match TRBD1. Germline CDR1 is SGHAT and CDR2 is FQNNGV. The CDR3 totals 19 residues. J was trimmed by 5 bases and V by 5 bases; bases with no gene match: 15. The CDR3 is CASSHPRDRGRVVNEKLFF. The CDR3 region has the DNA TGTGCCAGCAGCCACCCCCGGGACAGGGGGCGCGTGGTAAATGAAAAACTGTTTTTT.

This sequence joins TRBV6-5 and TRBJ1-6; unclear D gene. The germline V gene encodes CDR1 MNHEY and CDR2 SVGAGI. V gave up 6 bases and J gave up 0 bases, with 9 bases separating them. The CDR3 is made up of 15 amino acids. The DNA of the CDR3 is TGTGCCAGCAGGGCACAGAGCTCCTATAATTCACCCCTCCACTTT. Translated: CASRAQSSYNSPLHF.

The chain is built from TRBV5-4 and TRBJ2-5; TRBD1 agrees at 9 bases. Trimming took 6 bases from V and 4 from J; bases not matched to a gene: 7. Germline V gene data show CDR1 as SGHNT and CDR2 as YYREEE (reference sequence). This CDR3 spans 14 amino acids. CDR3 residues: CASTLDRGRETQYF. CDR3 nucleotide sequence: TGTGCCAGCACCCTGGACAGGGGTAGAGAGACCCAGTACTTC.

The J gene is TRBJ2-5, the V gene TRBV18; 7 positions agree with TRBD2. J gave up 5 bases and V 6 bases, and 6 bases lay outside the gene matches. CDR1 KGHSH and CDR2 LQKENI come from the germline V gene. This CDR3 has 13 residues. CDR3 protein: CASSPWEGETQYF. The CDR3 coding sequence is TGTGCCAGCTCCCCCTGGGAGGGGGAGACCCAGTACTTC.